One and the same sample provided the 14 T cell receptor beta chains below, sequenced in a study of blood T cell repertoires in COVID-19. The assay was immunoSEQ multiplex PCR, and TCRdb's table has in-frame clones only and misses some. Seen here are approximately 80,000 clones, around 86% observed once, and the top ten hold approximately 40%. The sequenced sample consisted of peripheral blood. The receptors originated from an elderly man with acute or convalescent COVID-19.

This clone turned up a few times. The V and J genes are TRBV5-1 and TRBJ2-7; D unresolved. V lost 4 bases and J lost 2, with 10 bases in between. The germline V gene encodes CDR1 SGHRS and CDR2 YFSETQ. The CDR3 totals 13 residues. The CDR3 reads CASSPGPTYEQYF. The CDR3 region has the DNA TGCGCCAGCAGCCCCGGTCCGACCTACGAGCAGTACTTC.

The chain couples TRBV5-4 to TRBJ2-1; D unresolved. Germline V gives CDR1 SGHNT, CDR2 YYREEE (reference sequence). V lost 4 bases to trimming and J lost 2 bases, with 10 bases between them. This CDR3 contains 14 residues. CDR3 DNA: TGTGCCAGCAGCCCCGGCGGAGCCTACAATGAGCAGTTCTTC. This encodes CASSPGGAYNEQFF.

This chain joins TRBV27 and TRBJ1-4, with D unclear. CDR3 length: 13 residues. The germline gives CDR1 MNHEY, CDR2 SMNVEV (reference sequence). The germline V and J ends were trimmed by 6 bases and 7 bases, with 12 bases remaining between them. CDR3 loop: CASRRGLGEKLFF. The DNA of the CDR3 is TGTGCCAGCAGACGGGGTCTCGGTGAAAAACTGTTTTTT.

The CDR3 region is CASRVEQGSEQYF. In nucleotides, the CDR3 is TGTGCCAGCAGAGTAGAACAGGGTAGCGAGCAGTACTTC. The V and J genes are TRBV2 and TRBJ2-7; possible D gene TRBD1, 6 bases. CDR1 is SNHLY and CDR2 is FYNNEI in the germline V gene. The CDR3 extends over 13 amino acids. Deletions cut 6 bases from V and 6 bases from J, with 15 bases between.

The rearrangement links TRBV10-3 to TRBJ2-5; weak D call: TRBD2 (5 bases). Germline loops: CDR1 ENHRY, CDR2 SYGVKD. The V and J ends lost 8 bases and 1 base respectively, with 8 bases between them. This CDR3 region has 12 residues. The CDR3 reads CAISGTQETQYF. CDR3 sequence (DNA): TGTGCCATCTCGGGAACCCAAGAGACCCAGTACTTC.

The CDR3 loop is CASSWDRGTLGNEQFF. In nucleotides, the CDR3 is TGTGCCAGCAGCTGGGACAGGGGAACCCTGGGCAATGAGCAGTTCTTC. V is TRBV7-8 and J is TRBJ2-1; 10 bases match TRBD1. The CDR3 contains 16 residues. CDR1 is SGHVS, CDR2 FQNEAQ, per germline. V trimming: 4 bases; J trimming: 6 bases; junction bases outside the gene matches: 9.

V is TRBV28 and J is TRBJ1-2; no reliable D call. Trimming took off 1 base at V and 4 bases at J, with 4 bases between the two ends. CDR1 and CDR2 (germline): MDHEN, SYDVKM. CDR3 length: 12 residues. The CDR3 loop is CASSLFIYGYTF. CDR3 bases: TGTGCCAGCAGTTTATTCATCTATGGCTACACCTTC.

CDR3 nucleotides: TGTGCCAGCAGCCCCCCTGTTGCGGGGACCGGGGAGCTGTTTTTT. Protein sequence: CASSPPVAGTGELFF. The chain recombines TRBV28 with TRBJ2-2; TRBD2 is a possible D gene (6 bases). The germline V gene encodes CDR1 MDHEN and CDR2 SYDVKM. CDR3 size: 15 residues. Trimming left V 6 bases short and J 5 bases short, with 16 bases between.

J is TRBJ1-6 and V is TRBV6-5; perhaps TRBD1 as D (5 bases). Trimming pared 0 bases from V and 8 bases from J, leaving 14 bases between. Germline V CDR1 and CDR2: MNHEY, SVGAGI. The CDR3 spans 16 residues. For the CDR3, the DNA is TGTGCCAGCAGTTACTCACACCCAGGGTTTGATTCACCCCTCCACTTT. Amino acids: CASSYSHPGFDSPLHF.

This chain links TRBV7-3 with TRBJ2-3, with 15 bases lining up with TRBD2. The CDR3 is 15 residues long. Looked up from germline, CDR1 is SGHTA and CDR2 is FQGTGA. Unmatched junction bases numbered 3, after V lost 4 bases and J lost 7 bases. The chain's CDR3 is CASSSGLAGGHTQYF. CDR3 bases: TGTGCCAGCAGCTCGGGACTAGCGGGAGGTCATACGCAGTATTTT.

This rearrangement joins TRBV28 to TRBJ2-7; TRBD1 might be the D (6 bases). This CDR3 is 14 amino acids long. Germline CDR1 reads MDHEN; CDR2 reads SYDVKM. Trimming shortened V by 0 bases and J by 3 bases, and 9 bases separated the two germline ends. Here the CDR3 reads CASSLWGARYEQYF. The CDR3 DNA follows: TGTGCCAGCAGTTTATGGGGGGCGCGCTACGAGCAGTACTTC.

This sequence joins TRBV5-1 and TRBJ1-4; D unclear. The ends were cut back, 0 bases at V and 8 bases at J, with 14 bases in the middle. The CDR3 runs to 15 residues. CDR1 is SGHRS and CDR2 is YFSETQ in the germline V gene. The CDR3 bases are TGCGCCAGCAGCTTGGTTTCAGGTCCCGGCGAAAAACTGTTTTTT. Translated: CASSLVSGPGEKLFF.

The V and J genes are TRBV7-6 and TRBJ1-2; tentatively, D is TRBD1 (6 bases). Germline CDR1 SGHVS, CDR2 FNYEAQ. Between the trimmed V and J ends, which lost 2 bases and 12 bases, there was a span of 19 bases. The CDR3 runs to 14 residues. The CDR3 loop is CASSLTPDSFFDTF. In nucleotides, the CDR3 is TGTGCCAGCAGCTTAACTCCGGACAGCTTCTTTGACACCTTC.

The CDR3 spells CASSLEQGVYEQYF. In DNA, the CDR3 is TGCGCCAGCAGCTTGGAACAGGGCGTATACGAGCAGTACTTC. V gene TRBV5-1 combines with J gene TRBJ2-7; TRBD1 might be the D (6 bases). The V gene lost 0 bases and the J gene lost 4 bases, with 11 bases spanning the gap. Looked up from germline, CDR1 is SGHRS and CDR2 is YFSETQ. This CDR3 region has 14 residues. Combining the CDR3 with reference TRBV5-1 and TRBJ2-7 gives the whole variable domain KAGVTQTPRYLIKTRGQQVTLSCSPISGHRSVSWYQQTPGQGLQFLFEYFSETQRNKGNFPGRFSGRQFSNSRSEMNVSTLELGDSALYLCASSLEQGVYEQYFGPGTRLTVT.